The clone carrying this TCR beta chain was detected ten times or more. Antigen unknown. The data stem from a study of lung T cells in sarcoidosis with Löfgren's syndrome. Overall study: CD4+ T cells build up in sarcoidosis bronchoalveolar lavage fluid. Löfgren's syndrome patients were the main repertoire analysis focus. Study conclusions and caveats: Recognition of an unidentified sarcoidosis antigen was only suggested.

V lost 3 bases and J lost 6, with 12 bases in between. Germline loops: CDR1 LNHNV, CDR2 YYDKDF (reference sequence). The CDR3 spans 14 residues. TCRdb passed the reads through MiXCR, listing each CDR3 protein once. Of 58,000 or so distinct CDR3 sequences detected, about 20% appear once; the ten largest clones hold about 2%. Sequencing used CD4+ T cells from PBMCs. This clonotype was sampled from a human donor with sarcoidosis (Löfgren's syndrome or another form), or a control subject (not recorded which). This chain joins TRBV15 and TRBJ1-5, with a possible D match to TRBD1 (5 bases). This chain's CDR3 is CATSSGRQGQPQHF. In DNA, the CDR3 is TGTGCCACCAGCAGCGGGAGGCAGGGTCAGCCCCAGCATTTT.